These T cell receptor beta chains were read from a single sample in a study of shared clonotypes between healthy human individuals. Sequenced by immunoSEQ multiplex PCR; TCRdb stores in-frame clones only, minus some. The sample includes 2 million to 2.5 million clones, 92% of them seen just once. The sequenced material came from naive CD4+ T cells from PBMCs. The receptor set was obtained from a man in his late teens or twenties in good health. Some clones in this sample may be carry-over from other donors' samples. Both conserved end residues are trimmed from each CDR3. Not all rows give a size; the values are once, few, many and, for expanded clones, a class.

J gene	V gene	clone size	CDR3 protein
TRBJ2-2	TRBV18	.	ASSPPTSGSLTGELF
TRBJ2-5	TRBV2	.	ASSVRAQY
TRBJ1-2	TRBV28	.	ASSPLTVNYGYT
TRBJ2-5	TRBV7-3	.	ASSLRTGRQETQY
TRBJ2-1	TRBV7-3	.	ASSLVPGPSNEQF
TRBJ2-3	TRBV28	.	ASRSSGSYPTDTQY
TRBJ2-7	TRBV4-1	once	ASSPAGMSDSGYEQY
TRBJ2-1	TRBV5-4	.	ASSLFLASYNEQF
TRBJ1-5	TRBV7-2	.	ASSLESGGGQPQH
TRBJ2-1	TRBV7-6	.	ASSARLAGMVNEQF
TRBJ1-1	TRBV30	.	AWSVQIYGSNTEAF
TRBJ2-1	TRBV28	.	ASGGVLGFFEQF
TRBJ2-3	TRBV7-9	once	ASSFGTGDTQY
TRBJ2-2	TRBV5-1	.	ASSLVNGELF
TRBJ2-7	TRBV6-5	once	ASSKNRGSYEQY
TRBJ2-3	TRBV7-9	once	ASSSDLGLTDTQY
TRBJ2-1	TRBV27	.	ASSFPGDEQF
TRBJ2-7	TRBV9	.	ASSPTDSGLGEQY
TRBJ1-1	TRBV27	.	ASSTGRATNTEAF
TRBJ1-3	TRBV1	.	TSSQDRGYLGNTIY
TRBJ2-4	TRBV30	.	AWSHRDRNIQY
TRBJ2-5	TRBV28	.	ASRQGPRGRFRETQY
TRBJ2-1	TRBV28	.	ASSPGASGSWEQF
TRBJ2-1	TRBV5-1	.	ASSQTSGSYNEQF
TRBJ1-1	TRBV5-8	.	ASSSGATVLMNTEAF
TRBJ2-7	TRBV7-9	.	ASSKPGQPLSFVHEQY
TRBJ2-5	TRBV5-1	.	ASSTGTSAETQY
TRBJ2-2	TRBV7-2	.	ASSSETGNTGELF
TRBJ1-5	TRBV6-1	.	ASSLQGSGNQPQH
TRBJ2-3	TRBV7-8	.	ASTRTDTQY
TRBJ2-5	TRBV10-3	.	AIMGTSGSLYQETQY
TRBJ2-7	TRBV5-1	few	ASSLDGAGADEQY
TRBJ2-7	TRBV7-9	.	ASSPGGVDYEQY
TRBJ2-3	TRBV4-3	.	ASSRGGGEGSTDTQY
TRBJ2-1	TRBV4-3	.	ASSPYGGEGYNEQF
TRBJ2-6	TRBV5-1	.	ASTYTGGGSGANVLT
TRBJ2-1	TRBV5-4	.	ASSLDTSPYNEQF
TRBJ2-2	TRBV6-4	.	ASSASGSTGELF
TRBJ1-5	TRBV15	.	ATSRDRVSQPQH
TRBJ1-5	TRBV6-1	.	ASSEYPGYQPQH
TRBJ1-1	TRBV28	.	ASSLFGRGFQTEAF